These T cell receptor beta chains were read from a single sample in a study of cytomegalovirus exposure and HLA in healthy donors. Measured with immunoSEQ multiplex PCR; TCRdb has only the in-frame clones, and not every one. Counted here are 95,000 to 100,000 clones, under 85% occurring once; the ten biggest clones make up 1.5% to 2%. The sample comprised PBMCs. These receptors came from a woman between 40 and 55 years old in good health and CMV-seronegative. Each CDR3 is given with its conserved first and last residue. The D gene is left open where the match is weak. The size field is filled for only some rows; it gives once, few, many or a size class.

clone size	J gene	V gene	D gene	CDR3 protein	CDR3 DNA
.	TRBJ1-2	TRBV15	.	CATGRDLRQLYGYTF	TGTGCCACCGGCAGAGATCTAAGACAGCTCTATGGCTACACCTTC
.	TRBJ2-4	TRBV19	.	CASSTGQQLAKNIQYF	TGTGCCAGTAGTACAGGACAGCAGCTAGCCAAAAACATTCAGTACTTC
.	TRBJ2-1	TRBV11-1	.	CASSLAYEQFF	TGTGCCAGCAGCTTAGCCTATGAGCAGTTCTTC
once	TRBJ2-7	TRBV4-2	.	CASSQERGSYEQYF	TGTGCCAGCAGCCAAGAGCGGGGATCCTACGAGCAGTACTTC
.	TRBJ2-7	TRBV18	.	CASSPLAGSYEQYF	TGTGCCAGCTCACCCCTCGCGGGGTCCTACGAGCAGTACTTC
.	TRBJ2-1	TRBV7-8	TRBD2	CASSSGGALAQFF	TGTGCCAGCAGTAGCGGGGGGGCGCTGGCGCAGTTCTTC
.	TRBJ1-2	TRBV7-9	TRBD1	CSSSLGGQGPVRHGYTF	TGTTCCAGCAGCTTAGGGGGACAGGGGCCCGTAAGGCATGGCTACACCTTC
.	TRBJ1-2	TRBV28	TRBD1	CASNQPGQGARRHTF	TGTGCCAGCAACCAACCCGGACAGGGGGCGCGGAGACACACCTTC
.	TRBJ1-2	TRBV5-6	TRBD1	CASSFTGDYGYTF	TGTGCCAGCAGCTTTACAGGGGACTATGGCTACACCTTC
.	TRBJ2-4	TRBV5-6	TRBD2	CASSTGTSGLAKNIQYF	TGTGCCAGCAGCACGGGGACTAGCGGATTAGCCAAAAACATTCAGTACTTC